The next 27 T cell receptor beta chains were all read from a single sample in a study of blood T cells in healthy people across ages. Sample-barcoded 5' priming and a J-beta primer mix drove a second PCR of roughly 7 to 11 cycles. TCRdb re-derived calls from the 5' RACE reads in MiXCR, one entry per CDR3 protein. The data contain roughly 1,700,000 distinct CDR3 sequences, about 28% of them seen just once; the ten biggest clones take up more than 6%. Sequencing was done on a sample of blood. The receptors shown here come from a woman aged 25 to 39 in good health.

This clonotype was observed a handful of times. This chain uses TRBV11-2 with TRBJ2-7; TRBD1 is a possible D gene (6 bases). Germline V lookup: CDR1 SGHAT, CDR2 FQNNGV. There are 14 residues in the CDR3. Trimming cost V 7 bases and J 5 bases, with 18 bases left between them. The CDR3 sequence: CASTRNIGGNEQYF. The CDR3, as DNA: TGTGCCAGCACCAGAAACATAGGGGGAAACGAGCAGTACTTC.

There are a few counts of this clonotype. This chain connects TRBV11-2 to TRBJ2-1; D possibly corresponds to TRBD1 (5 bases). Trimming left V 5 bases short and J 4 bases short, with 15 bases between. The CDR3 is 15 amino acids. From germline, CDR1 is SGHAT and CDR2 FQNNGV. The CDR3 DNA sequence: TGTGCCAGCAGCCTGGAAACAGGAGAATACAATGAGCAGTTCTTC. Protein sequence: CASSLETGEYNEQFF.

A few counts support this clonotype. This chain connects TRBV27 to TRBJ2-5, with D maybe TRBD2 (6 bases). V shed 5 bases and J shed 7 bases, with 11 bases lying between them. CDR1 and CDR2 from the germline V gene are MNHEY and SMNVEV (reference sequence). The CDR3 sequence is 12 residues long. The CDR3 coding sequence is TGTGCCAGCAGTGGCCCCGGGGGGACCCAGTACTTC. It yields the protein CASSGPGGTQYF.

This sequence joins TRBV29-1 and TRBJ1-3, with 8 nucleotides matching TRBD1. V shed 6 bases, J shed 2 bases, and the junction held 9 bases outside the gene matches. Per the germline V gene, CDR1 is SQVTM and CDR2 is ANQGSEA. CDR3 size: 15 residues. CDR3 DNA: TGCAGCGTCCGGACAGGGATTCACGCTGGAAACACCATATATTTT. Amino acid sequence: CSVRTGIHAGNTIYF.

The CDR3 region is CASSELIRSTDEQFF. Here the CDR3 DNA reads TGTGCCAGCAGTGAACTAATCCGGTCCACCGATGAGCAGTTCTTC. V and J are TRBV2 and TRBJ2-1, with D uncertain. Trimming shortened V by 2 bases and J by 8 bases, and 16 bases separated the two germline ends. The germline gives CDR1 SNHLY, CDR2 FYNNEI. The CDR3 length is 15 residues.

This clonotype has just a few counts. This rearrangement joins TRBV2 to TRBJ2-7; D could derive from TRBD1 or TRBD2 (5 bases each). The CDR3 loop spans 14 amino acids. V shed 7 bases and J shed 5 bases, with 18 bases lying between them. Germline CDR1 and CDR2: SNHLY and FYNNEI. CDR3 protein: CASTLGFGAHEQYF. CDR3 bases: TGTGCCAGCACCCTGGGGTTCGGGGCCCACGAGCAGTACTTC.

This CDR3 reads CASSLGTAVNSPLHF. DNA for the CDR3: TGTGCCAGCAGTTTAGGGACGGCGGTGAATTCACCCCTCCACTTT. J is TRBJ1-6 and V is TRBV12-3 or TRBV12-4, with no clear D. Trimming removed 1 base at V and 7 bases at J, with 11 bases between. The CDR3 is made up of 15 amino acids.

The V call is TRBV5-5, the J call TRBJ1-2; D gene unclear. V lost 2 bases to trimming and J lost 4 bases, with 9 bases between them. The CDR3 loop spans 13 amino acids. The germline gives CDR1 SGHKS, CDR2 YYEKEE (reference sequence). This chain's CDR3 is CASSFWPSYGYTF. In nucleotides, the CDR3 is TGTGCCAGCAGCTTTTGGCCTAGCTATGGCTACACCTTC.

This chain joins TRBV13 and TRBJ1-2, with TRBD1 matching over 8 bases. The V segment lost 6 bases and the J segment 5 bases; nucleotides outside the gene matches: 8. This CDR3 has 14 residues. CDR1 and CDR2 from the germline V gene are PRHDT and FYEKMQ (reference sequence). The CDR3 bases are TGTGCCAGCAGTCTCCGGGACAGGCATTATGGCTACACCTTC. This encodes CASSLRDRHYGYTF. The full variable domain, with the rest looked up from reference TRBV13 and TRBJ1-2, is AAGVIQSPRHLIKEKRETATLKCYPIPRHDTVYWYQQGPGQDPQFLISFYEKMQSDKGSIPDRFSAQQFSDYHSELNMSSLELGDSALYFCASSLRDRHYGYTFGSGTRLTVV.

This clonotype was counted between two and nine times. The V gene is TRBV5-1, the J gene TRBJ2-7, with D tentatively TRBD2 (6 bases). The length of the CDR3 is 15 residues. V lost 5 bases and J 3 bases, leaving 18 bases between the germline ends. Germline CDR1 and CDR2: SGHRS and YFSETQ. CDR3 DNA sequence: TGCGCCAGCAGTTTCGATTCGGGAGTTGGCTACGAGCAGTACTTC. As protein: CASSFDSGVGYEQYF. Combining the CDR3 with reference TRBV5-1 and TRBJ2-7 gives the whole variable domain KAGVTQTPRYLIKTRGQQVTLSCSPISGHRSVSWYQQTPGQGLQFLFEYFSETQRNKGNFPGRFSGRQFSNSRSEMNVSTLELGDSALYLCASSFDSGVGYEQYFGPGTRLTVT.

This clonotype was counted at least ten times. The chain recombines TRBV10-3 with TRBJ2-3; D remains ambiguous. Germline loops: CDR1 ENHRY, CDR2 SYGVKD. V was trimmed by 6 bases and J by 2 bases, leaving 9 bases between them. This CDR3 spans 13 amino acids. CDR3: CAIRESLTDTQYF. The CDR3 DNA follows: TGTGCCATCAGGGAAAGCCTCACAGATACGCAGTATTTT.

Note on this clonotype: A read error may explain this, as a much larger clone is one base away. This chain links TRBV5-1 with TRBJ1-2; tentatively, D is TRBD1 (6 bases). Germline CDR1 is SGHRS and CDR2 is YFSETQ. The CDR3 has 13 amino acids. V was pared by 4 bases and J by 6 bases, with 13 bases between. The chain's CDR3 is CASSPVGADGYTF. CDR3 DNA sequence: TGCGCCAGCAGCCCGGTGGGGGCCGATGGCTACACCTTC.

The genes are TRBV29-1 and TRBJ1-1; D not certain. V was trimmed by 6 bases and J by 1 base, leaving 12 bases between them. The CDR3 length is 13 residues. Germline CDR1 SQVTM, CDR2 ANQGSEA. The CDR3 bases are TGCAGCGTCGGACGGCGAGGGAACACTGAAGCTTTCTTT. It translates to CSVGRRGNTEAFF. The variable domain in full, completed from reference TRBV29-1 and TRBJ1-1, reads SAVISQKPSRDICQRGTSLTIQCQVDSQVTMMFWYRQQPGQSLTLIATANQGSEATYESGFVIDKFPISRPNLTFSTLTVSNMSPEDSSIYLCSVGRRGNTEAFFGQGTRLTVV.

The genes are TRBV11-3 and TRBJ2-7; 9 bases line up with TRBD1. The CDR3 is 14 residues long. The trim removed 5 bases at V and 6 bases at J, leaving 8 bases unmatched. Looked up from germline, CDR1 is SGHNT and CDR2 is YENEEA. The CDR3 bases are TGTGCCAGCAGCCCGGGACAGGGTTCGGTCGAGCAGTACTTC. Amino acids: CASSPGQGSVEQYF.

The V gene is TRBV28, the J gene TRBJ2-3, with 7 bases fitting TRBD2. The germline V gene has CDR1 MDHEN and CDR2 SYDVKM. J was trimmed by 4 bases and V by 6 bases; bases with no gene match: 16. This CDR3 spans 17 amino acids. CDR3 sequence reads: CASRGPQRGDIPDTQYF. The CDR3 DNA is TGTGCCAGCAGAGGACCCCAGCGGGGCGACATCCCAGATACGCAGTATTTT.

V is TRBV5-1 and J is TRBJ2-1; 7 nucleotides agree with TRBD2. This CDR3 has 17 residues. Germline CDR1 SGHRS, CDR2 YFSETQ. With V trimmed by 4 bases and J by 0 bases, 10 bases remained unmatched. CDR3 residues: CASSRRASGDSYNEQFF. The CDR3 bases are TGCGCCAGCAGCAGGAGGGCTAGCGGAGACTCCTACAATGAGCAGTTCTTC.

The gene calls are TRBV7-3 and TRBJ2-1; D possibly matches TRBD1 or TRBD2 (6 bases each). The germline gives CDR1 SGHTA, CDR2 FQGTGA. The CDR3 loop spans 16 amino acids. V shed 1 base and J shed 4 bases, with 14 bases lying between them. The CDR3 DNA follows: TGTGCCAGCAGCTTAAGAGGGGGAGGCGGGTACAATGAGCAGTTCTTC. Translated: CASSLRGGGGYNEQFF.

To note about this clonotype: Being one base from a much bigger clone, this may be a read error. The chain links TRBV15 to TRBJ2-7; D is perhaps TRBD2 (6 bases). V shed 2 bases and J shed 3 bases, with 11 bases lying between them. Germline loops: CDR1 LNHNV, CDR2 YYDKDF (reference sequence). The CDR3 totals 14 residues. The CDR3 here is CATSRSGTGYEQYF. DNA of the CDR3: TGTGCCACCAGCAGATCTGGGACTGGCTACGAGCAGTACTTC.

The rearrangement uses TRBV18 and TRBJ2-7; no clear D gene. CDR3 length: 14 residues. Germline CDR1 reads KGHSH; CDR2 reads LQKENI. Trimming stripped 2 bases from V and 5 bases from J, with 13 bases between. The CDR3, as DNA: TGTGCCAGCTCACCAGGGTTCAACGGCCACGAGCAGTACTTC. Protein sequence: CASSPGFNGHEQYF.

Of note for this clonotype: The germline gene is not matched at one end of the junction; a read error may be the cause. The rearrangement links TRBV20-1 to TRBJ2-7, with TRBD1 matching over 7 bases. Per the germline V gene, CDR1 is DFQATT and CDR2 is SNEGSKA (reference sequence). CDR3 length: 15 amino acids. DNA of the CDR3: TGCAGCGCTAGAGATCGACAGGGTTGGGCCCGCGAGCAGTACTTC. Its translation: CSARDRQGWAREQYF.

The CDR3 DNA sequence: TGTGCCAGCACCCTGCAGGGGGTGAGCTCCTATAATTCACCCCTCCACTTT. Translating gives CASTLQGVSSYNSPLHF. The rearrangement uses TRBV6-1 and TRBJ1-6, with TRBD1 matching over 7 bases. The germline V gene encodes CDR1 MNHNS and CDR2 SASEGT. Trimming took 7 bases from V and 0 from J; bases not matched to a gene: 9. The CDR3 extends over 17 amino acids.

This clonotype was seen many times. The chain is built from TRBV7-9 and TRBJ2-4; D uncertain. The CDR3 is made up of 16 amino acids. The V gene's germline CDR1 is SEHNR and CDR2 FQNEAQ (reference sequence). V lost 3 bases and J lost 6, with 18 bases in between. CDR3 region: CASSFATSSDLNIQYF. The CDR3 nucleotides read TGTGCCAGCAGCTTCGCTACCTCATCCGATCTAAACATTCAGTACTTC.

Points on this clonotype: An end of the junction does not agree with germline; a read error may underlie this. The chain couples TRBV5-1 to TRBJ1-4; 7 bases are a match to TRBD1. This CDR3 has 14 amino acids. Germline V gene lookup returns CDR1 SGHRS and CDR2 YFSETQ. CDR3 sequence: CAGSLGQEYEKLFF. The CDR3 DNA sequence: TGCGCCGGCAGCTTAGGACAGGAGTATGAAAAACTGTTTTTT.

A note on this clonotype: Possible read error: a much larger clone is one base away. V and J are TRBV9 and TRBJ2-5; D gene uncertain. The CDR3 is 15 amino acids. Looked up from germline, CDR1 is SGDLS and CDR2 is YYNGEE. The V end was cut by 1 base, the J end by 2 bases, with 12 bases between. CDR3 residues: CASSVSGQVQETQYF. CDR3 coding DNA: TGTGCCAGCAGCGTATCCGGTCAAGTTCAAGAGACCCAGTACTTC.

This clonotype was counted at least ten times. This chain uses TRBV4-1 with TRBJ2-7; D not resolved. In germline, CDR1 is MGHRA, CDR2 YSYEKL. The V gene lost 0 bases and the J gene lost 3 bases, with 12 bases spanning the gap. The CDR3 is 15 residues long. As DNA, the CDR3 is TGCGCCAGCAGCCAAGACCTTACGAATAACTACGAGCAGTACTTC. Its translation: CASSQDLTNNYEQYF.

The sample holds many counts of this clonotype. The chain combines TRBV29-1 with TRBJ1-2; tentatively, D is TRBD1 (6 bases). CDR1 is SQVTM and CDR2 is ANQGSEA in the germline V gene. V was clipped by 4 bases and J by 5 bases, with 17 bases between them. The CDR3 consists of 14 residues. The CDR3 nucleotides read TGCAGCGTTGTAGACGGGGGCATAGGGTATGGCTACACCTTC. It specifies CSVVDGGIGYGYTF.

The CDR3 nucleotides read TGTGCCAGCAGTTCCGGGGGGGTTCGCGGGGAGCTGTTTTTT. Protein product: CASSSGGVRGELFF. The chain employs TRBV12-3 or TRBV12-4 and TRBJ2-2, with TRBD2 identical over 8 bases. The CDR3 runs to 14 residues. J gave up 7 bases and V 4 bases, and 5 bases lay outside the gene matches.